Sequencing of this T cell receptor (beta chain) was carried out in a study of blood T cell repertoires in COVID-19. Study information: Researchers got acute and convalescent COVID-19 samples from the United States, Italy and Spain.

The V and J ends lost 4 bases and 2 bases respectively, with 10 bases between them. CDR1 is GTSNPN and CDR2 is SVGIG in the germline V gene (reference sequence). The CDR3 consists of 13 residues. Methods used by the authors: Counts of nucleated cells, estimated from reference gene primer amplification, were obtained. Sequenced by immunoSEQ multiplex PCR; TCRdb stores in-frame clones only, minus some. That table gives V, J and clone size, and the DNA gave D and trimming. In the table there are more than 150,000 clones, 86% of which are singletons. This receptor was identified in a man aged 18 to 29 with acute or convalescent COVID-19. The chain is built from TRBV30 and TRBJ2-3, with D possibly being TRBD1 (6 bases). Sequenced input: peripheral blood. The CDR3 nucleotides read TGTGCCTGGACCGAGGGGGTCACAGATACGCAGTATTTT. This codes for CAWTEGVTDTQYF.